These 10 T cell receptor beta chains came from one sample sequenced in a study of cytomegalovirus exposure and HLA in healthy donors. 60 Vbeta and 13 Jbeta primers were used in PCR. The protocol was immunoSEQ multiplex PCR, while the TCRdb copy is restricted to in-frame clones and leaves out a portion. The table shows about 200,000 clones, with roughly nine tenths occurring only once. The material sequenced was PBMCs. These receptors were collected from a boy between 2 and 15 years old in good health and CMV-seronegative.

V gene TRBV4-1 combines with J gene TRBJ2-7; 9 bases align to TRBD1. The CDR3 length is 15 residues. Germline trimming cut 1 base from V and 0 bases from J; bases unmatched to any gene: 1. The V gene's germline CDR1 is MGHRA and CDR2 YSYEKL. The CDR3 nucleotides read TGCGCCAGCAGCCAAGGGACAGGGGTCTCCTACGAGCAGTACTTC. Translated, it gives CASSQGTGVSYEQYF.

The V call is TRBV6-5, the J call TRBJ1-1; TRBD1 matches 7 bases. Trimming cost V 0 bases and J 5 bases; bases outside gene matches: 9. The CDR3 covers 16 residues. Germline values: CDR1 MNHEY, CDR2 SVGAGI. Here the CDR3 DNA reads TGTGCCAGCAGTTACTCTCACTGGCAGGGGGGTACTGAAGCTTTCTTT. Amino acid sequence: CASSYSHWQGGTEAFF.

The chain's CDR3 is CASSVDRGETQYF. The CDR3 DNA reads TGTGCCAGCAGTGTCGACAGGGGAGAGACCCAGTACTTC. The rearrangement uses TRBV6-1 and TRBJ2-5, with 8 bases lining up with TRBD1. The CDR3 is 13 residues long. Germline CDR1 and CDR2: MNHNS and SASEGT. After removal of 4 bases from V and 4 bases from J, the junction contained 2 bases not matched to a gene.

The chain combines TRBV18 with TRBJ2-1, with D possibly TRBD2 on 6 matching bases. Trimming removed 3 bases from V and 8 bases from J, with 17 bases in between. CDR1 KGHSH and CDR2 LQKENI come from the germline V gene. The CDR3 spans 15 residues. The CDR3 DNA sequence: TGTGCCAGCTCACCCCTCGAGTGGAGGGGCGATGAGCAGTTCTTC. Its protein product is CASSPLEWRGDEQFF.

This rearrangement joins TRBV7-9 to TRBJ1-3; D not certain. CDR1 and CDR2 (germline): SEHNR, FQNEAQ (reference sequence). The CDR3 is 12 amino acids. V was cut by 4 bases and J by 2 bases, with 3 bases left in between. The chain's CDR3 is CASSSAGNTIYF. CDR3 nucleotides: TGTGCCAGCAGCTCGGCTGGAAACACCATATATTTT.

The chain carries TRBV20-1 and TRBJ1-1; D remains ambiguous. The CDR3 contains 11 residues. V lost 1 base and J lost 4, with 4 bases in between. Germline V lookup: CDR1 DFQATT, CDR2 SNEGSKA (reference sequence). The DNA for the CDR3 is TGCAGTGCTAGAGTAATCACTGAAGCTTTCTTT. Encoded protein: CSARVITEAFF.

The gene calls are TRBV7-2 and TRBJ1-2; tentatively, D is TRBD1 (6 bases). CDR1 and CDR2 from the germline V gene are SGHTA and FQGNSA. The V end lost 3 bases, the J end lost 5 bases, and 16 bases lay between the germline ends. This CDR3 contains 15 residues. CDR3 bases: TGTGCCAGCAGCTTCGTTCCGGGGGGCCTTTATGGCTACACCTTC. Protein sequence: CASSFVPGGLYGYTF.

This chain joins TRBV9 and TRBJ2-2; TRBD1 matches at 9 bases. The CDR3 contains 20 residues. V shed 0 bases, J shed 9 bases, and the junction held 21 bases outside the gene matches. From germline, CDR1 is SGDLS and CDR2 YYNGEE. The CDR3 sequence is CASSVANGGRRDRDHRELFF. CDR3 DNA: TGTGCCAGCAGCGTAGCTAATGGCGGACGCCGGGACAGGGACCACCGGGAGCTGTTTTTT.

J is TRBJ2-5 and V is TRBV6-6; no reliable D call. The J call may be incorrect, as the DNA end agrees better with TRBJ2-7. The germline CDR1 and CDR2 sequences are MNHNY and SVGAGI (reference sequence). The CDR3 has 13 residues. CDR3: CASRERSSYEQYF. The CDR3 DNA reads as TGTGCCAGCAGGGAACGGAGCTCCTACGAGCAGTACTTC.

This sequence joins TRBV27 and TRBJ1-4, with a possible D match to TRBD1 (5 bases). CDR1 MNHEY and CDR2 SMNVEV come from the germline V gene (reference sequence). V was clipped by 8 bases and J by 7 bases, with 17 bases between them. CDR3 size: 14 residues. CDR3 amino acids: CASAPGDRGEKLFF. The CDR3 DNA reads as TGTGCCAGCGCTCCTGGAGACAGAGGTGAAAAACTGTTTTTT. The full variable domain, with the rest looked up from reference TRBV27 and TRBJ1-4, is EAQVTQNPRYLITVTGKKLTVTCSQNMNHEYMSWYRQDPGLGLRQIYYSMNVEVTDKGDVPEGYKVSRKEKRNFPLILESPSPNQTSLYFCASAPGDRGEKLFFGSGTQLSVL.